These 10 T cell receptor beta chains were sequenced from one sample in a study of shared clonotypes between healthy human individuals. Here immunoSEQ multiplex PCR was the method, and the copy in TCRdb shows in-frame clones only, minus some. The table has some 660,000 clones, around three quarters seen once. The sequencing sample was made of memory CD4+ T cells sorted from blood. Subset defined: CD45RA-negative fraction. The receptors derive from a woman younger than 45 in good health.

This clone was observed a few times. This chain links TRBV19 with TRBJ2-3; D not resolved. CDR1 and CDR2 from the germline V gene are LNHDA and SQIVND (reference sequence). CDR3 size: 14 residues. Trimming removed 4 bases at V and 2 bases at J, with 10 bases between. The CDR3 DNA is TGTGCCAGTAGTAAGCAAGTTTCCACAGATACGCAGTATTTT. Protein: CASSKQVSTDTQYF. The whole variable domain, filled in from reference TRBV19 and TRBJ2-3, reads DGGITQSPKYLFRKEGQNVTLSCEQNLNHDAMYWYRQDPGQGLRLIYYSQIVNDFQKGDIAEGYSVSREKKESFPLTVTSAQKNPTAFYLCASSKQVSTDTQYFGPGTRLTVL.

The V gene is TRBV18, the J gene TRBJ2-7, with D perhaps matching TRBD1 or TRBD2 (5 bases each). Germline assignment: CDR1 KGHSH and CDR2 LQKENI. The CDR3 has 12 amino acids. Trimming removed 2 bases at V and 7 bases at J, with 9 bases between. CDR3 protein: CASSPGTREQYF. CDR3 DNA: TGTGCCAGCTCACCAGGGACCCGGGAGCAGTACTTC.

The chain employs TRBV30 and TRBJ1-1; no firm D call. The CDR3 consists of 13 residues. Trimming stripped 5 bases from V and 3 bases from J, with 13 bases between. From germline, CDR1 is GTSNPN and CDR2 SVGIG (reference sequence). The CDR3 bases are TGTGCCTGGGCGGGATCCGGGTACACTGAAGCTTTCTTT. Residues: CAWAGSGYTEAFF.

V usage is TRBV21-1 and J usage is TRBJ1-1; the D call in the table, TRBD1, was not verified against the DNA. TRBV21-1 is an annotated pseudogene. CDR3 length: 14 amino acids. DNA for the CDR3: TGTGCCAGCAGCAAAGGGACAGGGTATAGGGAAGCTTTCTTT. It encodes CASSKGTGYREAFF.

The CDR3 is CASSLVFANNEQFF. The CDR3 coding sequence is TGTGCCAGCAGCTTAGTGTTCGCGAACAATGAGCAGTTCTTC. The rearrangement links TRBV7-2 to TRBJ2-1; D is uncertain. CDR1 and CDR2 (germline): SGHTA, FQGNSA. Between the trimmed V and J ends, which lost 1 base and 5 bases, there was a span of 9 bases. The length of the CDR3 is 14 residues.

CDR3 region: CASSCAGTSGSDEQYF. For the CDR3, the DNA is TGTGCCAGCAGCTGCGCCGGGACTAGCGGGAGCGACGAGCAGTACTTC. The rearrangement joins TRBV12-1 to TRBJ2-7; TRBD2 is taken as the D call from the table, unchecked against the DNA. TRBV12-1 is reported as a pseudogene. The CDR3 extends over 16 amino acids.

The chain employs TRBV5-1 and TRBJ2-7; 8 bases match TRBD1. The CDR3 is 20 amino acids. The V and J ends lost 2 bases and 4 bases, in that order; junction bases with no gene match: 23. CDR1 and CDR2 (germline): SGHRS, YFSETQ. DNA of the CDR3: TGCGCCAGCAGCTTTACGTATGATCCCCTAGCCGGGACAGGATCGTACGAGCAGTACTTC. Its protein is CASSFTYDPLAGTGSYEQYF.

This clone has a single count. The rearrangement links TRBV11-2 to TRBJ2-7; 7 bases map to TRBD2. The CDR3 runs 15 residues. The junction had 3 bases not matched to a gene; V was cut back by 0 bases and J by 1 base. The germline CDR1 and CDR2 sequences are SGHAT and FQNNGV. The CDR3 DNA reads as TGTGCCAGCAGCTTAGAAGCGGGGAGGTCCTACGAGCAGTACTTC. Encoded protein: CASSLEAGRSYEQYF.

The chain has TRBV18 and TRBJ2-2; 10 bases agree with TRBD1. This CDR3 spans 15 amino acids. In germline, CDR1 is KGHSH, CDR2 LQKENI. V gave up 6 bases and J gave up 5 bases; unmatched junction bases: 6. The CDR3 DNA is TGTGCCAGCTCCCAATCGGACAGGGGGACCGGGGAGCTGTTTTTT. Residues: CASSQSDRGTGELFF.

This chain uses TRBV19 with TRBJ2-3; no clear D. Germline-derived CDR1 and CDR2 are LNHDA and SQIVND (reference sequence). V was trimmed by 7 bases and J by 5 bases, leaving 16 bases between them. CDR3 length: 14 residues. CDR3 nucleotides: TGTGCCAGTACACCAGCAATGGTAGGAGATACGCAGTATTTT. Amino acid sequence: CASTPAMVGDTQYF.